This TCR beta chain is from a study of cytomegalovirus exposure and HLA in healthy donors. The germline V and J ends were trimmed by 4 bases and 1 base, with 10 bases remaining between them. CDR1 and CDR2 from the germline V gene are ENHRY and SYGVKD. The CDR3 spans 14 residues. On this clone: The antigen is not known.

Study outcomes and limitations: Analyzed later, association rates of TCRs varied across HLA loci, with DRB1 most and HLA-C fewest.

The study ran its PCR with 60 Vbeta and 13 Jbeta primers. Only in-frame clones appear in the TCRdb table, and some are missing; sequencing was by immunoSEQ multiplex PCR. The sample has hundreds of thousands of clones, roughly 90% seen once. The source is a woman under 30 in good health and CMV-seronegative. This sequence joins TRBV10-3 and TRBJ1-1; D not certain. Specimen: PBMCs. The CDR3 DNA sequence: TGTGCCATCAGTGGGGAGCCGCCGAACACTGAAGCTTTCTTT. Translating it yields CAISGEPPNTEAFF.